The source of this T cell receptor (beta chain) is a study of human T cells and chemical hapten exposure. With 6 bases removed from V and 0 bases from J, the gap between germline ends came to 14 bases. This CDR3 has 16 amino acids. Germline V gives CDR1 MNHNS, CDR2 SASEGT. Via MiXCR, TCRdb re-called the RACE reads, giving one row per CDR3 protein. Of a few hundred thousand distinct CDR3 sequences listed, roughly 5% are singletons. Study-wide results and limits: While controls formed fewer of them, expanded TCRs formed significantly more large CDR3 similarity clusters.

The time point denotes: patch test 1, 2 weeks after DPC sensitization. Treatment specified: therapeutic diphenylcyclopropenone sensitization with weekly scalp DPC. Prior to application of each patch test, blood was drawn. Non-pregnant alopecia patients aged 18 to 70, suitable for DPC therapy. This clonotype was recorded at least ten times. The antigen remains undetermined. The source is a woman aged 45-65 years with alopecia areata. Some clones in this sample may be carry-over from other donors' samples. The chain recombines TRBV6-1 with TRBJ2-2; TRBD1 is a possible D gene (8 bases). The sequences come from whole blood, collected in connection with sensitization to the hapten diphenylcyclopropenone (DPC). This chain's CDR3 is CASRGGTGANTGELFF. The CDR3 region has the DNA TGTGCCAGCAGGGGAGGGACAGGAGCGAACACCGGGGAGCTGTTTTTT.